This T cell receptor (beta chain) was documented in a study of T cell responses to AZD1222 COVID-19 vaccine. Broader study findings: The study found Spike-specific TCR breadth and depth rose after two AZD1222 doses. Among the donors, most were white British and more were female, and clonal diversity was possibly underestimated.

CDR1 and CDR2 from the germline V gene are SGHTA and FQGNSA. This CDR3 contains 16 residues. V was clipped by 3 bases and J by 2 bases, with 13 bases between them. On this clone itself: The antigen remains unidentified.

Profiled with immunoSEQ multiplex PCR; TCRdb holds only in-frame clones, not every one. The table shows approximately 260,000 clones, with 85% to 95% occurring only once. Specimen: peripheral blood, collected on day 0 of AZD1222 vaccination. The clonotype originates from an adult in good health. V usage is TRBV7-2 and J usage is TRBJ2-2; weak D call: TRBD2 (7 bases). CDR3 region: CASSLGGTLNTGELFF. The CDR3 DNA reads TGTGCCAGCAGCTTGGGGGGGACACTCAACACCGGGGAGCTGTTTTTT.